These T cell receptor beta chains were read from a single sample in a study of Ad26.COV2.S vaccination and SARS-CoV-2 variants. Data came from immunoSEQ multiplex PCR; TCRdb stores just in-frame clones and leaves some out. In the table there are 350,000 to 400,000 clones, roughly nine tenths of which are singletons. The sample consisted of peripheral blood, taken in a trial of Ad26.COV2.S vaccine versus placebo. Receptor source: a person between 18 and 60 years old who received the Ad26.COV2.S COVID-19 vaccine or a placebo. Both conserved end residues are part of each CDR3. D genes are given only for firm matches. The listing skips clone size in some rows; elsewhere it reads once, few, many or a size class.

CDR3 DNA: TGCGCCAGCAGCCTCGGACAGGGATCGAGCCCCCTCCACTTT; CDR3 protein: CASSLGQGSSPLHF; V gene: TRBV5-1; J gene: TRBJ1-6; clone size: -; D gene: TRBD1
CDR3 DNA: TGTGCCTGGAGCGATGACATAAACTATGGCTACACCTTC; CDR3 protein: CAWSDDINYGYTF; V gene: TRBV30; J gene: TRBJ1-2; clone size: -; D gene: -
CDR3 DNA: TGTGCCAGCAGTTTTACCGGGACTGACTATGGCTACACCTTC; CDR3 protein: CASSFTGTDYGYTF; V gene: TRBV2; J gene: TRBJ1-2; clone size: -; D gene: -
CDR3 DNA: TGTGCCAGCCTTCCAGGAACGGCCGGAAACACCATATATTTT; CDR3 protein: CASLPGTAGNTIYF; V gene: TRBV2; J gene: TRBJ1-3; clone size: -; D gene: -
CDR3 DNA: TGTGCCAGCAGTCCCGGACAGGGGGGGGACAATGAGCAGTTCTTC; CDR3 protein: CASSPGQGGDNEQFF; V gene: TRBV6-2/TRBV6-3; J gene: TRBJ2-1; clone size: -; D gene: TRBD1
CDR3 DNA: TGTGCCAGCAGCCCCCTGGCCGAGGGGTGGGCCGAGCAGTACTTC; CDR3 protein: CASSPLAEGWAEQYF; V gene: TRBV11-2; J gene: TRBJ2-7; clone size: -; D gene: -
CDR3 DNA: TGCGCCAGCAGTGAGTCGACAGGGGTCTATGGCTACACCTTC; CDR3 protein: CASSESTGVYGYTF; V gene: TRBV10-1; J gene: TRBJ1-2; clone size: -; D gene: TRBD1
CDR3 DNA: TGTGCCAGCAGTGAGGGGCCGGACTTTTGGGGCTACACCTTC; CDR3 protein: CASSEGPDFWGYTF; V gene: TRBV2; J gene: TRBJ1-2; clone size: -; D gene: -
CDR3 DNA: TGTGCCACCCAGAAGGGGTTTGAGACCCAGTACTTC; CDR3 protein: CATQKGFETQYF; V gene: TRBV2; J gene: TRBJ2-5; clone size: -; D gene: -
CDR3 DNA: TGTGCCAGCAGCCAGACTAGCGGGGGGGTACCAATTCACAATGAGCAGTTCTTC; CDR3 protein: CASSQTSGGVPIHNEQFF; V gene: TRBV7-2; J gene: TRBJ2-1; clone size: -; D gene: TRBD2
CDR3 DNA: TGTGCCTCCCTAATTCGGACCCGAGGGATCTACGAGCAGTACTTC; CDR3 protein: CASLIRTRGIYEQYF; V gene: TRBV2; J gene: TRBJ2-7; clone size: few; D gene: -
CDR3 DNA: TGTGCCAGTAGTACCCCTGGGGGACCTTCCGGAAACACCATATATTTT; CDR3 protein: CASSTPGGPSGNTIYF; V gene: TRBV19; J gene: TRBJ1-3; clone size: -; D gene: -
CDR3 DNA: TGTGCCTGGAGGGAAGCAGGTTCCCCCGGAAAACTGTTTTTT; CDR3 protein: CAWREAGSPGKLFF; V gene: TRBV30; J gene: TRBJ1-4; clone size: -; D gene: -
CDR3 DNA: TGTGCCAGCAGAAGAGACAGGGAAACAGATACGCAGTATTTT; CDR3 protein: CASRRDRETDTQYF; V gene: TRBV5-4; J gene: TRBJ2-3; clone size: -; D gene: TRBD1
CDR3 DNA: TGTGCCAGCCTTCGGGGGCCGGCAACAGATACGCAGTATTTT; CDR3 protein: CASLRGPATDTQYF; V gene: TRBV7-2; J gene: TRBJ2-3; clone size: -; D gene: -
CDR3 DNA: TGTGCCAGCAGCCAAGATGGGAGGGTTACAGATACGCAGTATTTT; CDR3 protein: CASSQDGRVTDTQYF; V gene: TRBV3-1/TRBV3-2; J gene: TRBJ2-3; clone size: -; D gene: TRBD2
CDR3 DNA: TGTGCCAGCAGCACCACTAGCGGGGGGACTACCTACAATGAGCAGTTCTTC; CDR3 protein: CASSTTSGGTTYNEQFF; V gene: TRBV7-2; J gene: TRBJ2-1; clone size: -; D gene: TRBD2
CDR3 DNA: TGTGCCAGCAGTGCCTCAGGGGGGGACACTGAAGCTTTCTTT; CDR3 protein: CASSASGGDTEAFF; V gene: TRBV6-4; J gene: TRBJ1-1; clone size: once; D gene: TRBD1
CDR3 DNA: TGTGCCAGCAGTGAGCGGTCTAGCGGGGGCCCGCAGTACTTC; CDR3 protein: CASSERSSGGPQYF; V gene: TRBV2; J gene: TRBJ2-7; clone size: -; D gene: TRBD2
CDR3 DNA: TGCAGTGGACAGGGGGCGCGTGAGCAGTACTTC; CDR3 protein: CSGQGAREQYF; V gene: TRBV20-1; J gene: TRBJ2-7; clone size: -; D gene: TRBD1
CDR3 DNA: TGTGCCAGCAGCCGACCGGGACTAGCTCTGAATGAGCAGTTCTTC; CDR3 protein: CASSRPGLALNEQFF; V gene: TRBV5-4; J gene: TRBJ2-1; clone size: once; D gene: TRBD2
CDR3 DNA: TGTGCCAGCACCCACGGAGGGAACACTGAAGCTTTCTTT; CDR3 protein: CASTHGGNTEAFF; V gene: TRBV6-5; J gene: TRBJ1-1; clone size: -; D gene: -
CDR3 DNA: TGTGCCAGTAGAACGCAGGGGGCTGGTAACTATGGCTACACCTTC; CDR3 protein: CASRTQGAGNYGYTF; V gene: TRBV19; J gene: TRBJ1-2; clone size: -; D gene: TRBD1
CDR3 DNA: TGCGCCAGCAGCCAAACCCAAGGGAAGAACACTGAAGCTTTCTTT; CDR3 protein: CASSQTQGKNTEAFF; V gene: TRBV4-1; J gene: TRBJ1-1; clone size: -; D gene: -
CDR3 DNA: TGTGCCAGTAGTCCGATGGAGGGGTCGGTGGACACTGAAGCTTTCTTT; CDR3 protein: CASSPMEGSVDTEAFF; V gene: TRBV19; J gene: TRBJ1-1; clone size: -; D gene: -
CDR3 DNA: TGTGCCAGTAGTCGAAAGACAGGGGCCTACGAGCAGTACTTC; CDR3 protein: CASSRKTGAYEQYF; V gene: TRBV19; J gene: TRBJ2-7; clone size: -; D gene: TRBD1
CDR3 DNA: TGTGCCAGCAGGACCGACGGGTTCTATGGCTACACCTTC; CDR3 protein: CASRTDGFYGYTF; V gene: TRBV2; J gene: TRBJ1-2; clone size: -; D gene: -
CDR3 DNA: TGTGCCAGCAGATCCCGGGACTCACCCCTCCACTTT; CDR3 protein: CASRSRDSPLHF; V gene: TRBV27; J gene: TRBJ1-6; clone size: -; D gene: -
CDR3 DNA: TGTGCCAGCAGCCAAGATATTGCCTCCAGGACTGAAGCTTTCTTT; CDR3 protein: CASSQDIASRTEAFF; V gene: TRBV4-2; J gene: TRBJ1-1; clone size: -; D gene: -
CDR3 DNA: TGTGCCAGCTCACCTGGAGAGGGGGCCTCCTATGGCTACACCTTC; CDR3 protein: CASSPGEGASYGYTF; V gene: TRBV18; J gene: TRBJ1-2; clone size: -; D gene: TRBD1
CDR3 DNA: TGTGCCAGCAGCCAGGCATGGTTGAGCTATGGCTACACCTTC; CDR3 protein: CASSQAWLSYGYTF; V gene: TRBV14; J gene: TRBJ1-2; clone size: -; D gene: -
CDR3 DNA: TGTGCCAGCAGCTCGGACAGATATGGCTACACCTTC; CDR3 protein: CASSSDRYGYTF; V gene: TRBV13; J gene: TRBJ1-2; clone size: once; D gene: -
CDR3 DNA: TGTGCCAGCTCGCCTGACAGGGAAGTTTCGGGCTACACCTTC; CDR3 protein: CASSPDREVSGYTF; V gene: TRBV18; J gene: TRBJ1-2; clone size: -; D gene: TRBD1
CDR3 DNA: TGTGCCAGCGGAGAATACAGGGGAGGCGAGCAGTACTTC; CDR3 protein: CASGEYRGGEQYF; V gene: TRBV7-9; J gene: TRBJ2-7; clone size: -; D gene: -
CDR3 DNA: TGTGCCAGCAGTCCCGAGACTAGGGGTGAGCAGTTCTTC; CDR3 protein: CASSPETRGEQFF; V gene: TRBV12-3/TRBV12-4; J gene: TRBJ2-1; clone size: -; D gene: -
CDR3 DNA: TGTGCCAGTAGTATTTCGGGCGCCTTTAGCACCGGGGAGCTGTTTTTT; CDR3 protein: CASSISGAFSTGELFF; V gene: TRBV19; J gene: TRBJ2-2; clone size: -; D gene: -
CDR3 DNA: TGTGCCAGCAGCCGGGACCCCTATGGCTACACCTTC; CDR3 protein: CASSRDPYGYTF; V gene: TRBV6-5; J gene: TRBJ1-2; clone size: -; D gene: -
CDR3 DNA: TGTGCCAGCAGCTTCAGGGCCGTTCAAGACACAACAACTAATGAAAAACTGTTTTTT; CDR3 protein: CASSFRAVQDTTTNEKLFF; V gene: TRBV7-2; J gene: TRBJ1-4; clone size: -; D gene: -
CDR3 DNA: TGTGCCAGCGCCAACCGAAACAGGGAGAAAACCTTC; CDR3 protein: CASANRNREKTF; V gene: TRBV18; J gene: TRBJ1-2; clone size: -; D gene: -
CDR3 DNA: TGTGCCACCAGTGACCCCCTAGCGGGGAACTCCTACAATGAGCAGTTCTTC; CDR3 protein: CATSDPLAGNSYNEQFF; V gene: TRBV24-1; J gene: TRBJ2-1; clone size: -; D gene: TRBD2
CDR3 DNA: TGTGCCAGCGAACCCCTTCGCTCGCAGTTCTTC; CDR3 protein: CASEPLRSQFF; V gene: TRBV27; J gene: TRBJ2-1; clone size: -; D gene: -
CDR3 DNA: TGCGCCAGCAGCCGGGACAGCTCCTATAATTCACCCCTCCACTTT; CDR3 protein: CASSRDSSYNSPLHF; V gene: TRBV5-1; J gene: TRBJ1-6; clone size: -; D gene: TRBD1
CDR3 DNA: TGTGCCAGCAGCGCCAACAGGGATGGGTCCTACGAGCAGTACTTC; CDR3 protein: CASSANRDGSYEQYF; V gene: TRBV6-5; J gene: TRBJ2-7; clone size: -; D gene: -
CDR3 DNA: TGTGCCAGCAGCTTTAGACTAGCGGGGGGACAAGAGACCCAGTACTTC; CDR3 protein: CASSFRLAGGQETQYF; V gene: TRBV13; J gene: TRBJ2-5; clone size: once; D gene: TRBD2
CDR3 DNA: TGTGCCAGCTCACCACCCCGCGACGGACCCTTCTCCTACGAGCAGTACTTC; CDR3 protein: CASSPPRDGPFSYEQYF; V gene: TRBV18; J gene: TRBJ2-7; clone size: -; D gene: -
CDR3 DNA: TGTGCCAGCAGCCCGGGACTAGCCTCCTCAGAGCAGTTCTTC; CDR3 protein: CASSPGLASSEQFF; V gene: TRBV4-2; J gene: TRBJ2-1; clone size: -; D gene: TRBD2
CDR3 DNA: TGTGCCAGCAGACCGAACTCGGGGGGGAACACTGAAGCTTTCTTT; CDR3 protein: CASRPNSGGNTEAFF; V gene: TRBV7-9; J gene: TRBJ1-1; clone size: -; D gene: -
CDR3 DNA: TGTGCCAGCAGCTTGGCCGGGACAGCGAACACTGAAGCTTTCTTT; CDR3 protein: CASSLAGTANTEAFF; V gene: TRBV5-6; J gene: TRBJ1-1; clone size: few; D gene: TRBD1
CDR3 DNA: TGTGCCAGCAGGACGACAGGGAACTATGGCTACACCTTC; CDR3 protein: CASRTTGNYGYTF; V gene: TRBV21-1; J gene: TRBJ1-2; clone size: -; D gene: -
CDR3 DNA: TGTGCCAGCACCCTACAGGGGGCCGGGAATTCACCCCTCCACTTT; CDR3 protein: CASTLQGAGNSPLHF; V gene: TRBV28; J gene: TRBJ1-6; clone size: -; D gene: TRBD1
CDR3 DNA: TGTGCCTGGAGGCAGCACTATGGCTACACCTTC; CDR3 protein: CAWRQHYGYTF; V gene: TRBV30; J gene: TRBJ1-2; clone size: -; D gene: -
CDR3 DNA: TGTGCCAGCTCACCGCCTCTAATGGGGACAGGGGAGTACTACGAGCAGTACTTC; CDR3 protein: CASSPPLMGTGEYYEQYF; V gene: TRBV18; J gene: TRBJ2-7; clone size: -; D gene: TRBD1
CDR3 DNA: TGTGCCAGCAGCTTGAATATAAGGGACAGCAACTATGGCTACACCTTC; CDR3 protein: CASSLNIRDSNYGYTF; V gene: TRBV5-4; J gene: TRBJ1-2; clone size: -; D gene: TRBD1
CDR3 DNA: TGTGCCAGCAGTTACGCGGGGAACGGGGAGCTGTTTTTT; CDR3 protein: CASSYAGNGELFF; V gene: TRBV6-2/TRBV6-3; J gene: TRBJ2-2; clone size: once; D gene: -
CDR3 DNA: TGTGCCAGCAGCCCAATCGGGGGTACTCCCACTGAAGCTTTCTTT; CDR3 protein: CASSPIGGTPTEAFF; V gene: TRBV6-4; J gene: TRBJ1-1; clone size: -; D gene: -